A selection of T cell receptor beta chains follows, all from one sample in a study of blood T cell repertoires in COVID-19. Data came from immunoSEQ multiplex PCR; TCRdb stores just in-frame clones and leaves some out. The sample has 100,000 to 150,000 clones; about 87% are singletons. Sequencing input: peripheral blood. These receptors were obtained from an older woman with acute or convalescent COVID-19. Both conserved end residues are part of each CDR3. The D gene is left open where the match is weak. Only part of the rows carry a size: once, few, many, or a class if the clone is expanded.

size: -
D: -
V: TRBV28
J: TRBJ1-2
CDR3: CASTLSGAEGYTF
DNA: TGTGCCAGCACCCTCTCAGGGGCAGAAGGCTACACCTTC

size: few
D: -
V: TRBV5-6
J: TRBJ2-7
CDR3: CASSLGSGSSHNSYEQYF
DNA: TGTGCCAGCAGCTTGGGTTCTGGGAGCTCACATAACTCCTACGAGCAGTACTTC

size: -
D: -
V: TRBV7-2
J: TRBJ1-1
CDR3: CASSLPYGGALLNTEAFF
DNA: TGTGCCAGCAGCTTACCCTATGGAGGGGCTCTACTGAACACTGAAGCTTTCTTT

size: -
D: TRBD1
V: TRBV3-1/TRBV3-2
J: TRBJ2-7
CDR3: CASSQGTRDRRDYEQYF
DNA: TGTGCCAGCAGCCAAGGGACCCGGGACAGGCGAGATTACGAGCAGTACTTC

size: -
D: TRBD1
V: TRBV7-2
J: TRBJ2-7
CDR3: CASSYSGQGGEQYF
DNA: TGTGCCAGCAGCTACTCGGGACAGGGAGGCGAGCAGTACTTC

size: -
D: TRBD1
V: TRBV28
J: TRBJ1-5
CDR3: CASSSHTGGPQHF
DNA: TGTGCCAGCAGTTCCCACACAGGGGGGCCCCAGCATTTT

size: -
D: -
V: TRBV10-2
J: TRBJ1-2
CDR3: CASSGTSEGYTF
DNA: TGCGCCAGCAGTGGGACTTCGGAAGGCTACACCTTC

size: -
D: -
V: TRBV3-1/TRBV3-2
J: TRBJ1-2
CDR3: CASSPGGPTSNYGYTF
DNA: TGTGCCAGCAGCCCGGGGGGGCCTACATCTAACTATGGCTACACCTTC

size: -
D: -
V: TRBV3-1/TRBV3-2
J: TRBJ2-5
CDR3: CASSQDRYQETQYF
DNA: TGTGCCAGCAGCCAAGACAGATACCAAGAGACCCAGTACTTC

size: -
D: -
V: TRBV12-3/TRBV12-4
J: TRBJ1-2
CDR3: CASRSIYGYTF
DNA: TGTGCCAGCAGGAGTATCTATGGCTACACCTTC

size: -
D: -
V: TRBV7-2
J: TRBJ2-2
CDR3: CASSLRPANTGELFF
DNA: TGTGCCAGCAGCTTACGTCCCGCGAACACCGGGGAGCTGTTTTTT

size: -
D: -
V: TRBV3-1/TRBV3-2
J: TRBJ1-1
CDR3: CASSPNRNTEAFF
DNA: TGTGCCAGCAGCCCCAACAGGAACACTGAAGCTTTCTTT

size: -
D: -
V: TRBV11-2
J: TRBJ1-6
CDR3: CASSLAGGRTPLHF
DNA: TGTGCCAGCAGCTTAGCCGGGGGGCGTACACCCCTCCACTTT

size: -
D: -
V: TRBV28
J: TRBJ1-2
CDR3: CASSSTRDGYTF
DNA: TGTGCCAGCAGTTCGACCCGGGATGGCTACACCTTC

size: -
D: TRBD1
V: TRBV5-1
J: TRBJ1-4
CDR3: CASSLDSTGVAYEKLFF
DNA: TGCGCCAGCAGCTTGGATTCGACAGGGGTCGCGTACGAAAAACTGTTTTTT

size: -
D: TRBD1
V: TRBV5-1
J: TRBJ1-1
CDR3: CASSLGFTGGNTEAFF
DNA: TGCGCCAGCAGCTTGGGTTTTACAGGGGGGAACACTGAAGCTTTCTTT

size: -
D: TRBD2
V: TRBV15
J: TRBJ2-7
CDR3: CATKLAGGSYEQYF
DNA: TGTGCCACTAAACTAGCGGGGGGCTCCTACGAGCAGTACTTC

size: -
D: -
V: TRBV9
J: TRBJ1-2
CDR3: CASSVETVDYGYTF
DNA: TGTGCCAGCAGCGTAGAAACAGTGGACTATGGCTACACCTTC

size: -
D: TRBD1
V: TRBV28
J: TRBJ2-3
CDR3: CASSTMTGIATQYF
DNA: TGTGCCAGCAGTACAATGACAGGGATCGCTACGCAGTATTTT

size: once
D: -
V: TRBV2
J: TRBJ1-6
CDR3: CASSSRQFTTPLHF
DNA: TGTGCCAGCAGCTCGCGGCAGTTTACCACACCCCTCCACTTT

size: once
D: -
V: TRBV6-5
J: TRBJ2-7
CDR3: CASRSEGLYEQYF
DNA: TGTGCCAGCAGATCGGAGGGACTCTACGAGCAGTACTTC

size: once
D: TRBD2
V: TRBV2
J: TRBJ2-1
CDR3: CASRVAGASGEQFF
DNA: TGTGCCAGCAGAGTAGCGGGGGCCTCAGGTGAGCAGTTCTTC

size: -
D: TRBD1
V: TRBV19
J: TRBJ2-5
CDR3: CASSLSGQGMEETQYF
DNA: TGTGCCAGTAGTCTTTCGGGACAGGGTATGGAAGAGACCCAGTACTTC

size: few
D: TRBD1
V: TRBV18
J: TRBJ1-1
CDR3: CASSQSGQSPSEAFF
DNA: TGTGCCAGCTCCCAATCGGGACAGTCTCCCTCGGAAGCTTTCTTT

size: -
D: -
V: TRBV5-4
J: TRBJ2-3
CDR3: CASSPDRGTDTQYF
DNA: TGTGCCAGCAGCCCGGACAGAGGCACAGATACGCAGTATTTT

size: -
D: -
V: TRBV5-3
J: TRBJ1-2
CDR3: CARSRVNYGYTF
DNA: TGTGCCAGAAGCCGGGTCAACTATGGCTACACCTTC

size: -
D: TRBD1
V: TRBV5-1
J: TRBJ1-1
CDR3: CASSLTGIFNTEAFF
DNA: TGCGCCAGCAGTCTGACAGGGATCTTTAACACTGAAGCTTTCTTT

size: once
D: TRBD2
V: TRBV7-7
J: TRBJ2-5
CDR3: CASSSGGPRLETQYF
DNA: TGTGCTAGCAGCTCGGGGGGGCCGAGGTTAGAGACCCAGTACTTC

size: -
D: TRBD1
V: TRBV13
J: TRBJ2-5
CDR3: CASSTTGGGELTQYF
DNA: TGTGCCAGCAGCACCACAGGGGGCGGGGAGCTGACCCAGTACTTC

size: -
D: TRBD2
V: TRBV6-2/TRBV6-3
J: TRBJ2-2
CDR3: CASSRTSGGLSGELFF
DNA: TGTGCCAGCAGCAGGACTAGCGGGGGGCTTTCCGGGGAGCTGTTTTTT

size: -
D: -
V: TRBV18
J: TRBJ1-2
CDR3: CASSPPWQVNGYTF
DNA: TGTGCCAGCTCACCACCGTGGCAGGTTAATGGCTACACCTTC

size: -
D: TRBD1
V: TRBV5-1
J: TRBJ2-7
CDR3: CASSLDQGAANF
DNA: TGCGCCAGCAGCTTGGACCAGGGGGCGGCCAACTTC

size: -
D: TRBD2
V: TRBV5-1
J: TRBJ2-2
CDR3: CASSLEGGGAAGELFF
DNA: TGCGCCAGCAGCTTGGAAGGCGGGGGGGCCGCTGGGGAGCTGTTTTTT

size: -
D: TRBD2
V: TRBV4-1
J: TRBJ2-5
CDR3: CASTARLAGGQETQYF
DNA: TGCGCCAGCACCGCTCGGTTAGCGGGGGGACAAGAGACCCAGTACTTC

size: once
D: -
V: TRBV9
J: TRBJ1-1
CDR3: CASSPISDTEAFF
DNA: TGTGCCAGCAGCCCTATATCGGACACTGAAGCTTTCTTT

size: -
D: -
V: TRBV28
J: TRBJ1-1
CDR3: CASSPGLNTEAFF
DNA: TGTGCCAGCAGCCCGGGGTTGAACACTGAAGCTTTCTTT

size: once
D: -
V: TRBV28
J: TRBJ1-6
CDR3: CASSYSSPLHF
DNA: TGTGCCAGCAGTTACTCTTCACCCCTCCACTTT

size: -
D: -
V: TRBV6-2/TRBV6-3
J: TRBJ1-1
CDR3: CASSFPGQGLPNTEAFF
DNA: TGTGCCAGCAGCTTCCCGGGTCAAGGTCTCCCGAACACTGAAGCTTTCTTT

size: few
D: TRBD1
V: TRBV28
J: TRBJ1-5
CDR3: CASNLGTENQPQHF
DNA: TGTGCCAGCAACCTAGGGACAGAAAATCAGCCCCAGCATTTT

size: -
D: -
V: TRBV5-4
J: TRBJ1-2
CDR3: CASSPGGEGHYGYTF
DNA: TGTGCCAGCAGCCCTGGAGGGGAGGGCCACTATGGCTACACCTTC

size: -
D: TRBD2
V: TRBV9
J: TRBJ2-1
CDR3: CASSPSRVGLAGNEQFF
DNA: TGTGCCAGCAGCCCATCCAGGGTTGGGCTAGCGGGTAATGAGCAGTTCTTC

size: -
D: -
V: TRBV28
J: TRBJ1-2
CDR3: CASSLGRDYGYTF
DNA: TGTGCCAGCAGTTTGGGCAGGGACTATGGCTACACCTTC

size: -
D: TRBD1
V: TRBV2
J: TRBJ1-5
CDR3: CASGDRVNSNQPQHF
DNA: TGTGCCAGCGGAGACAGGGTCAATAGCAATCAGCCCCAGCATTTT

size: -
D: TRBD1
V: TRBV2
J: TRBJ2-7
CDR3: CASSVYRGRDGEQYF
DNA: TGTGCCAGCAGTGTCTACAGGGGACGGGATGGCGAGCAGTACTTC

size: -
D: TRBD1
V: TRBV5-5
J: TRBJ1-2
CDR3: CASSSDRGFYGYTF
DNA: TGTGCCAGCAGCTCGGACAGGGGATTCTATGGCTACACCTTC

size: -
D: TRBD1
V: TRBV5-1
J: TRBJ1-2
CDR3: CASGQGNYGYTF
DNA: TGCGCCAGCGGACAGGGGAACTATGGCTACACCTTC

size: few
D: -
V: TRBV27
J: TRBJ2-7
CDR3: CASTLGSTLIYEQYF
DNA: TGTGCCAGCACCCTCGGGTCCACGTTGATATACGAGCAGTACTTC

size: -
D: -
V: TRBV6-5
J: TRBJ1-1
CDR3: CASSTLRNTEAFF
DNA: TGTGCCAGCAGTACCCTGAGAAACACTGAAGCTTTCTTT

size: -
D: -
V: TRBV5-1
J: TRBJ2-1
CDR3: CASSLAQYNEQFF
DNA: TGCGCCAGCAGCTTGGCCCAGTACAATGAGCAGTTCTTC

size: -
D: -
V: TRBV4-1
J: TRBJ1-2
CDR3: CASSRVAMDGYTF
DNA: TGCGCCAGCAGCCGCGTTGCAATGGATGGCTACACCTTC

size: -
D: -
V: TRBV12-2
J: TRBJ2-7
CDR3: CASQPKTPTSYEQYF
DNA: TGTGCAAGTCAGCCCAAAACTCCTACCTCCTACGAGCAGTACTTC

size: once
D: TRBD1
V: TRBV11-3
J: TRBJ2-7
CDR3: CASSLGGTGAYEQYF
DNA: TGTGCCAGCAGCTTAGGCGGGACAGGGGCTTACGAGCAGTACTTC

size: -
D: -
V: TRBV21-1
J: TRBJ2-1
CDR3: CASSSPGLAGGPFEQFF
DNA: TGTGCCAGCAGCTCGCCGGGACTAGCGGGGGGGCCCTTTGAGCAGTTCTTC

size: -
D: -
V: TRBV10-3
J: TRBJ2-1
CDR3: CAISEASEQFF
DNA: TGTGCCATCAGTGAGGCGAGTGAGCAGTTCTTC

size: -
D: -
V: TRBV5-4
J: TRBJ2-7
CDR3: CASSLGRTETYEQYF
DNA: TGTGCCAGCAGCTTGGGGAGGACAGAAACCTACGAGCAGTACTTC

size: -
D: TRBD2
V: TRBV12-5
J: TRBJ2-5
CDR3: CASGKQTSGLSETQYF
DNA: TGTGCTAGTGGCAAACAGACTAGCGGGCTATCCGAGACCCAGTACTTC

size: -
D: -
V: TRBV3-1/TRBV3-2
J: TRBJ1-5
CDR3: CASSLQRGQPQHF
DNA: TGTGCCAGCAGCCTACAAAGGGGGCAGCCCCAGCATTTT

size: -
D: TRBD2
V: TRBV27
J: TRBJ2-3
CDR3: CASSSSLAGGTDTQYF
DNA: TGTGCCAGCAGTTCGTCACTAGCGGGGGGCACAGATACGCAGTATTTT

size: -
D: -
V: TRBV28
J: TRBJ2-5
CDR3: CASRGLRETQYF
DNA: TGTGCCAGCAGGGGACTTCGAGAGACCCAGTACTTC

size: -
D: -
V: TRBV9
J: TRBJ2-5
CDR3: CASSVSGETQYF
DNA: TGTGCCAGCAGCGTAAGCGGAGAGACCCAGTACTTC